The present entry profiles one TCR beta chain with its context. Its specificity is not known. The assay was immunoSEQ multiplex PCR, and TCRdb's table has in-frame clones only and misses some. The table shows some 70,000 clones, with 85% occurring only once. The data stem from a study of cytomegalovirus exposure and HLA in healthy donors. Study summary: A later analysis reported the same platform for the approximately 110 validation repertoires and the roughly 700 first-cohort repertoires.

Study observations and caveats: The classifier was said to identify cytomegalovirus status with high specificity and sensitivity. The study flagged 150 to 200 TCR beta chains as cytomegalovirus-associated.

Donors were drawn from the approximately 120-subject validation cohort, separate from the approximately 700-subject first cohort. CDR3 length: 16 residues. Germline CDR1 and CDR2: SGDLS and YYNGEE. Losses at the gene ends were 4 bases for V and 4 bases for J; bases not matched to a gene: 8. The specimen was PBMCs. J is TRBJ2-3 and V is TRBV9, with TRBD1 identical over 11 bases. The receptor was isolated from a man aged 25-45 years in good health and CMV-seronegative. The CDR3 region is CASSSRDRGAADTQYF. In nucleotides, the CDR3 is TGTGCCAGCAGCTCCCGGGACAGGGGGGCGGCAGATACGCAGTATTTT.